The 13 T cell receptor beta chains given below trace back to one sample, sequenced in a study of blood T cell repertoires in COVID-19. Assay used: immunoSEQ multiplex PCR; TCRdb lists only in-frame clones, some missing. The data hold around 250,000 clones, with about nine tenths observed a single time. The material sequenced was peripheral blood. These receptors were obtained from a man aged 35 to 55 with active or convalescent COVID-19.

The genes are TRBV28 and TRBJ1-5; D unclear. Germline-derived CDR1 and CDR2 are MDHEN and SYDVKM. The CDR3 totals 12 residues. Trimming removed 2 bases from V and 7 bases from J, with 6 bases in between. In DNA form, the CDR3 reads TGTGCCAGCAGTTTAGCAGGCCAGCCCCAGCATTTT. It encodes CASSLAGQPQHF.

The V and J genes are TRBV7-2 and TRBJ1-6; D uncertain. With 4 bases removed from V and 1 base from J, the gap between germline ends came to 11 bases. CDR1 and CDR2 (germline): SGHTA, FQGNSA. There are 16 residues in the CDR3. The CDR3: CASSSPRGSYNSPLHF. CDR3 nucleotide sequence: TGTGCCAGCAGCTCCCCCCGGGGTTCCTATAATTCACCCCTCCACTTT.

This clone was observed a single time. The chain carries TRBV11-2 and TRBJ1-5; 10 bases fit TRBD1. The CDR3 is made up of 15 amino acids. V lost 5 bases and J lost 5; bases outside the gene matches: 6. CDR1 SGHAT and CDR2 FQNNGV come from the germline V gene. The CDR3 coding sequence is TGTGCCAGCAGCCCGGGGACAGGGGAGCATCAGCCCCAGCATTTT. Encoded protein: CASSPGTGEHQPQHF.

The chain combines TRBV9 with TRBJ2-7; maybe TRBD2 (7 bases). Gene TRBJ2-5 matches the end of the DNA better, so the J call may be wrong. Germline V gene sequence: CDR1 SGDLS, CDR2 YYNGEE. The CDR3 contains 15 residues. The chain's CDR3 is CASSGFGGLQETQYF. In nucleotides, the CDR3 is TGTGCCAGCAGCGGATTCGGGGGGCTCCAAGAGACCCAGTACTTC.

This clone was detected only once. This sequence joins TRBV5-1 and TRBJ2-7, with 11 bases fitting TRBD2. V lost 6 bases, J lost 1 base, and 6 bases stayed unmatched. Germline assignment: CDR1 SGHRS and CDR2 YFSETQ. The CDR3 is 15 amino acids. The DNA for the CDR3 is TGCGCCAGCAAAAGCGGACTAGCGGGTTCCTACGAGCAGTACTTC. This translates into CASKSGLAGSYEQYF.

The sample holds one count of this clone. The V call is TRBV19, the J call TRBJ2-1; 12 bases are shared with TRBD2. The CDR3 covers 14 residues. The germline CDR1 and CDR2 sequences are LNHDA and SQIVND (reference sequence). V lost 5 bases, J lost 7 bases, and 3 bases stayed unmatched. The CDR3 DNA sequence: TGTGCCAGTAGTGTACTAGCGGGAGGAAATGAGCAGTTCTTC. Its protein product is CASSVLAGGNEQFF.

The genes are TRBV27 and TRBJ2-1; TRBD2 is a possible D gene (5 bases). This CDR3 has 14 amino acids. The V and J ends lost 5 bases and 8 bases respectively, with 16 bases between them. Germline CDR1 and CDR2: MNHEY and SMNVEV (reference sequence). CDR3 sequence reads: CASSGGLVWYEQFF. For the CDR3, the DNA is TGTGCCAGCAGTGGAGGTTTGGTGTGGTATGAGCAGTTCTTC.

The chain has TRBV3-1 (or the pseudogene TRBV3-2) and TRBJ1-2; TRBD1 matches at 7 bases. CDR1 LGHDT and CDR2 YNNKEL come from the germline V gene (reference sequence). The V segment lost 5 bases and the J segment 5 bases; nucleotides outside the gene matches: 2. The CDR3 length is 12 residues. CDR3 loop: CASSWDSYGYTF. In DNA form, the CDR3 reads TGTGCCAGCAGCTGGGACAGTTATGGCTACACCTTC.

The J gene is TRBJ1-2, the V gene TRBV5-4; tentative D call: TRBD1 (5 bases). CDR1 and CDR2 from the germline V gene are SGHNT and YYREEE (reference sequence). This CDR3 has 14 amino acids. V was shortened by 0 bases and J by 4 bases, with 10 bases between the two germline ends. The CDR3 region is CASSLEGPIYGYTF. The CDR3 DNA is TGTGCCAGCAGCTTGGAGGGGCCGATCTATGGCTACACCTTC.

The chain recombines TRBV3-1 (or the pseudogene TRBV3-2) with TRBJ2-1; D is ambiguous. Germline V lookup: CDR1 LGHDT, CDR2 YNNKEL (reference sequence). The CDR3 covers 14 residues. V gave up 2 bases and J gave up 10 bases, with 15 bases separating them. CDR3 coding DNA: TGTGCCAGCAGCCAACCTACAGATCCGAGCGAGCAGTTCTTC. Translating gives CASSQPTDPSEQFF.

The chain combines TRBV5-1 with TRBJ1-1, with 8 bases matching TRBD1. Trimming removed 0 bases from V and 1 base from J; junction bases left unmatched: 5. Germline loops: CDR1 SGHRS, CDR2 YFSETQ. This CDR3 has 16 amino acids. As DNA, the CDR3 is TGCGCCAGCAGCTTGGCTCAGGGGGCTGGGAACACTGAAGCTTTCTTT. Residues: CASSLAQGAGNTEAFF.

The V call is TRBV5-6, the J call TRBJ2-7; no reliable D call. There are 13 residues in the CDR3. V lost 0 bases and J 2 bases, leaving 6 bases between the germline ends. In germline, CDR1 is SGHDT, CDR2 YYEEEE. This chain's CDR3 is CASSLARTYEQYF. The CDR3 DNA follows: TGTGCCAGCAGCTTGGCCAGGACCTACGAGCAGTACTTC.

V usage is TRBV10-3 and J usage is TRBJ1-1, with D hard to call. This CDR3 region has 15 residues. Germline V gene data show CDR1 as ENHRY and CDR2 as SYGVKD. Trimming left V 2 bases short and J 1 base short, with 11 bases between. The CDR3, as DNA: TGTGCCATCAGTGAGGTAGAAAGCGCGAACACTGAAGCTTTCTTT. Encoded protein: CAISEVESANTEAFF.